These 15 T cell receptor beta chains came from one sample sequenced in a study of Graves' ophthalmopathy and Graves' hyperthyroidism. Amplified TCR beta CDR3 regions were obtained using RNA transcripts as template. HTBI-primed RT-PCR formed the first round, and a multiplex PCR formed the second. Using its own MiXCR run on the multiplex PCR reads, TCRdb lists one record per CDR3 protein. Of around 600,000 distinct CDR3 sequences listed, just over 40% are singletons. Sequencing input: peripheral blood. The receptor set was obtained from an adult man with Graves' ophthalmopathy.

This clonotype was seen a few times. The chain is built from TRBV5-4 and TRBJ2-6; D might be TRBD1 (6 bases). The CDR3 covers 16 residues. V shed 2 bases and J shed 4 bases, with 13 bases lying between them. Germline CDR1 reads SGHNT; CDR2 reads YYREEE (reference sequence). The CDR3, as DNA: TGTGCCAGCAGCTTCCTGGGGGCATGGGGGGCCAACGTCCTGACTTTC. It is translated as CASSFLGAWGANVLTF.

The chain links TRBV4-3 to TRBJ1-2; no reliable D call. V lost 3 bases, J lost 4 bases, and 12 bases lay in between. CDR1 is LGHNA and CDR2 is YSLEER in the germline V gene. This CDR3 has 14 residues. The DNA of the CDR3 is TGCGCCAGCAGCCATCTCGGGAGCCCCTATGGCTACACCTTC. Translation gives CASSHLGSPYGYTF.

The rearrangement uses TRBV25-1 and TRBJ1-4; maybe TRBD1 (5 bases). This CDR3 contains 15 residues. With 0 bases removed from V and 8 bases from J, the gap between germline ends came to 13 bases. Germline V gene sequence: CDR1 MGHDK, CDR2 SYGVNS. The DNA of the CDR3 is TGTGCCAGCAGTGAATACGGGGGGGATGGAGAAAAACTGTTTTTT. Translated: CASSEYGGDGEKLFF.

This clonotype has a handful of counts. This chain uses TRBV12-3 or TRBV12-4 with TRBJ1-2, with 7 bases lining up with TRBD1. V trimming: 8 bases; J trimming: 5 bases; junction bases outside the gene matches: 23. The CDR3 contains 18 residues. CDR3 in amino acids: CASLGMGDRGDIGYGYTF. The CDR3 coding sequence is TGTGCCAGCCTGGGGATGGGGGACAGAGGCGATATCGGATATGGCTACACCTTC.

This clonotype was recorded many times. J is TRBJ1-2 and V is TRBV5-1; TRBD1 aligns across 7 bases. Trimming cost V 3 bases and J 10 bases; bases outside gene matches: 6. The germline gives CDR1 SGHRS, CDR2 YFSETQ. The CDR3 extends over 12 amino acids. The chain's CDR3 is CASSWDSEVYTF. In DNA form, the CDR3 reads TGCGCCAGCAGCTGGGACAGCGAGGTCTACACCTTC.

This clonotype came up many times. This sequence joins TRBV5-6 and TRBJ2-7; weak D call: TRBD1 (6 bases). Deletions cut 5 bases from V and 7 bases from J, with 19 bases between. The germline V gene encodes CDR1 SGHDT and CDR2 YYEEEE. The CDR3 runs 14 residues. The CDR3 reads CASSWGQRHWEQYF. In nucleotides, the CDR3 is TGTGCCAGCAGTTGGGGGCAGCGTCACTGGGAGCAGTACTTC.

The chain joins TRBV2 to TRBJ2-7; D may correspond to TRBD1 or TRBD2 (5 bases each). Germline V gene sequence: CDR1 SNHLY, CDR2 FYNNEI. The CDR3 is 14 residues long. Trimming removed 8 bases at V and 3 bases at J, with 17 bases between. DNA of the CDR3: TGTGCCAGCCAGCGAGGTGTGGGGGTCTACGAGCAGTACTTC. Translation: CASQRGVGVYEQYF.

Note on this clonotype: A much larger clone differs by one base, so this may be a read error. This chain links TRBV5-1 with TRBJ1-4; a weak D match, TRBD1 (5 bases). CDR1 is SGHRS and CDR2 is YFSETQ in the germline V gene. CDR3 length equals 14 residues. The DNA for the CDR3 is TGCACCAGCAGCCAGGGACGGAGTAATGAAAAACTGTTTTTT. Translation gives CTSSQGRSNEKLFF.

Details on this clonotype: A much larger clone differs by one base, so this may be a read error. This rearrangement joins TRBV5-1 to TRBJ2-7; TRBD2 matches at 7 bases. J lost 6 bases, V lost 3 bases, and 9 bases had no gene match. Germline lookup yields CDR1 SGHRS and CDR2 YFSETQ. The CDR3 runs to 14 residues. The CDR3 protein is CASSSVGSGGEQYF. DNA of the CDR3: TGCGCCAGCAGCTCCGTAGGGTCGGGGGGCGAGCAGTACTTC.

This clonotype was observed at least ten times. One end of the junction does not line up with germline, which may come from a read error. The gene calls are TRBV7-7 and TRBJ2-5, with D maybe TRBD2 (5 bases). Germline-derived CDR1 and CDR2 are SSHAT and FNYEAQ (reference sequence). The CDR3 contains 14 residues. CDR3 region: CASSQDVAKGTQYF. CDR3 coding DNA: TGTGCTAGCAGCCAGGACGTAGCGAAGGGGACCCAGTACTTC.

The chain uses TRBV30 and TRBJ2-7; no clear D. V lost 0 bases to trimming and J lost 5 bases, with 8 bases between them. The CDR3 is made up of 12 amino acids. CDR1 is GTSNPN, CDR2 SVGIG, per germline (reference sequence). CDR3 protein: CAWSVSGHEQYF. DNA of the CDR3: TGTGCCTGGAGTGTCTCCGGCCACGAGCAGTACTTC.

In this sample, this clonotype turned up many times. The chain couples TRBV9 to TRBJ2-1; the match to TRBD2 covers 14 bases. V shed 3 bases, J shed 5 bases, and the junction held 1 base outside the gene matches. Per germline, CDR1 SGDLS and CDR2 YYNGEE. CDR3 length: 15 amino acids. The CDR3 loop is CASSGTSGGHNEQFF. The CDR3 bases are TGTGCCAGCAGCGGGACTAGCGGGGGGCACAATGAGCAGTTCTTC.

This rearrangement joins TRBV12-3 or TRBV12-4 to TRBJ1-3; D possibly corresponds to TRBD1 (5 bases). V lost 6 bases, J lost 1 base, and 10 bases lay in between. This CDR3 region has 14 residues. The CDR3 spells CASRLAGSGNTIYF. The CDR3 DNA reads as TGTGCCAGCAGGCTTGCAGGGTCTGGAAACACCATATATTTT.

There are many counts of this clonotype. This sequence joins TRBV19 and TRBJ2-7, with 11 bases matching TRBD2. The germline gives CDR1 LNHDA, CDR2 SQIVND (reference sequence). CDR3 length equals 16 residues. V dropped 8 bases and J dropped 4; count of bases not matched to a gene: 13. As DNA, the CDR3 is TGTGCCAGTTGGAGGGGCCGGACTAGCGGGTTGTACGAGCAGTACTTC. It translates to CASWRGRTSGLYEQYF.

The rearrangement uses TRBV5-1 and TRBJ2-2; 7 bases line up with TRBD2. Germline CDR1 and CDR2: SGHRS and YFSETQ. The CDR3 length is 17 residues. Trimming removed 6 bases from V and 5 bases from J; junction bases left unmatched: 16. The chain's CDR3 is CASIQNSASGATGELFF. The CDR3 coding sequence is TGCGCCAGCATTCAGAACTCGGCTAGCGGAGCAACCGGGGAGCTGTTTTTT.